The clone carrying this T cell receptor (beta chain) was counted many times. The source material, about 18-31 mg of unsorted bulk tissue, was used to co-extract RNA and DNA. This record comes from a study of tumor-infiltrating lymphocytes in primary liver carcinoma. Constant-region priming of around 500 ng total RNA yielded TCR beta cDNA. Three nested multiplex PCR rounds of slightly modified ARM-PCR generated TCR beta libraries. In the first two PCR rounds, TRBV1-TRBV30 forward primers were paired with a C-beta reverse primer, and each round lasted nine to ten cycles. TCRdb independently ran MiXCR on the multiplex PCR reads; one entry per CDR3 protein. Among about 210,000 distinct CDR3 sequences listed, around four fifths were seen once. The CDR3 covers 14 residues. The germline V and J ends were trimmed by 5 bases and 4 bases, with 14 bases remaining between them. Germline V lookup: CDR1 MDHEN, CDR2 SYDVKM.

The source of this sequence is a man aged 35 to 55 with primary liver carcinoma and hepatitis B virus infection. Sample: tumor tissue from primary liver carcinoma. This chain links TRBV28 with TRBJ1-2; D unclear. CDR3: CASSTWGRSYGYTF. CDR3 nucleotides: TGTGCCAGCAGTACTTGGGGAAGGAGCTATGGCTACACCTTC.